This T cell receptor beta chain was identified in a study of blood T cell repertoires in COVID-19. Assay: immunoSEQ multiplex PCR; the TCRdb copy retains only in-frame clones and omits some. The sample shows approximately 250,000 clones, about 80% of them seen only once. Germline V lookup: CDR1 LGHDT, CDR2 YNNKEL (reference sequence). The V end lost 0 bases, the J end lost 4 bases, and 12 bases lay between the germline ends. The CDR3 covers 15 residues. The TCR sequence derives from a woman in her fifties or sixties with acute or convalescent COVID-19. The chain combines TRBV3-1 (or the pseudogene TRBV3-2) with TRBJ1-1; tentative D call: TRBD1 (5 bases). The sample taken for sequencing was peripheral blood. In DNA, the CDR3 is TGTGCCAGCAGCCAAGATCTGTCCAGGGTCACTGAAGCTTTCTTT. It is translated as CASSQDLSRVTEAFF.